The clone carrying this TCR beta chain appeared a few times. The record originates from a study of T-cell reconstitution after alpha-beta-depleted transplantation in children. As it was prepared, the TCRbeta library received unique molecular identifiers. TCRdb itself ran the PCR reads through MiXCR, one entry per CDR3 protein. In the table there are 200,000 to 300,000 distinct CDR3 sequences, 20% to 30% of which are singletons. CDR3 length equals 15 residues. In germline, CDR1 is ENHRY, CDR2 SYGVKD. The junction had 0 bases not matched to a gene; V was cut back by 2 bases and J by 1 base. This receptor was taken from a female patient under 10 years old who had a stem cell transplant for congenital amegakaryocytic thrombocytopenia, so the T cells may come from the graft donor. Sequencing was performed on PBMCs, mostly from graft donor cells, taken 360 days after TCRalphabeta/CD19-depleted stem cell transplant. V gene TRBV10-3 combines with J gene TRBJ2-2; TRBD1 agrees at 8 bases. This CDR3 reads CAISEGQGNTGELFF. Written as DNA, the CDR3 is TGTGCCATCAGTGAGGGACAGGGGAACACCGGGGAGCTGTTTTTT.